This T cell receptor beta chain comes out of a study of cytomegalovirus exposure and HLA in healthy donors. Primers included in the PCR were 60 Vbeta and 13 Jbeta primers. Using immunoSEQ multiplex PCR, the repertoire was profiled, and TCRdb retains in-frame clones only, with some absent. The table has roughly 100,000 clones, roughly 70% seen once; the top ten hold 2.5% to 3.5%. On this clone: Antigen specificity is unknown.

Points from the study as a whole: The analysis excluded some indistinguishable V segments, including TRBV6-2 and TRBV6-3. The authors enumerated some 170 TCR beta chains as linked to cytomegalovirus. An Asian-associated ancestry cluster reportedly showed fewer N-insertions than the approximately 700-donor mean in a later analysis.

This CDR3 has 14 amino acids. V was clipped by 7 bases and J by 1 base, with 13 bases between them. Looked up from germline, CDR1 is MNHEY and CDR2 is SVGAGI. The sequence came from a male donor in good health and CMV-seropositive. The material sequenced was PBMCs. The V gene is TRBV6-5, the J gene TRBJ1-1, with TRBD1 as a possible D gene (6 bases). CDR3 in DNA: TGTGCCAGCATTTTACAGGGAGCGAACACTGAAGCTTTCTTT. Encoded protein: CASILQGANTEAFF.